A single sample gave rise to the 5 T cell receptor beta chains below, sequenced in a study of CD8+ T cells in alopecia areata. Isolated RNA was reverse transcribed into cDNA used as the sequencing template. Method: immunoSEQ multiplex PCR; TCRdb's copy keeps in-frame clones and lacks some. The sample contains about 290,000 clones, roughly 64% of which appear only once. Treatment described: oral pan-JAK inhibitor, 5-10 mg twice daily. Sequenced material: CD4+ T cells sorted from blood, taken at week 24, from a patient treated with tofacitinib. The origin of the receptors is a human donor with alopecia areata.

This clone appeared a few times. The rearrangement uses TRBV11-2 and TRBJ2-2, with D maybe TRBD2 (6 bases). The CDR3 length is 15 residues. Germline V gives CDR1 SGHAT, CDR2 FQNNGV. V gave up 3 bases and J gave up 3 bases, with 11 bases separating them. This CDR3 is CASSFRAGYTGELFF. In nucleotides, the CDR3 is TGTGCCAGCAGCTTCCGTGCGGGGTACACCGGGGAGCTGTTTTTT.

The V gene is TRBV29-1, the J gene TRBJ2-2; maybe TRBD1 (6 bases). The CDR3 runs to 13 residues. The germline gives CDR1 SQVTM, CDR2 ANQGSEA. Trimming took off 7 bases at V and 7 bases at J, with 16 bases between the two ends. As DNA, the CDR3 is TGCAGCGGTGGAAGGCAGGGACACGGGGAGCTGTTTTTT. Its translation: CSGGRQGHGELFF.

This clone was detected a few times. The J gene is TRBJ1-6, the V gene TRBV6-5, with unresolved D. Between the trimmed V and J ends, which lost 4 bases and 7 bases, there was a span of 14 bases. The CDR3 covers 15 residues. CDR1 is MNHEY, CDR2 SVGAGI, per germline. The DNA for the CDR3 is TGTGCCAGCAGTTCCAGGACCGGGATGAATTCACCCCTCCACTTT. This translates into CASSSRTGMNSPLHF.

Relative to its sample, this clone is medium-sized. The chain combines TRBV7-3 with TRBJ2-3; 11 bases are a match to TRBD2. The CDR3 has 18 residues. The V and J ends lost 5 bases and 3 bases, in that order; junction bases with no gene match: 13. CDR1 is SGHTA, CDR2 FQGTGA, per germline. The CDR3 spells CASSKLGSGGAETDTQYF. As DNA, the CDR3 is TGTGCCAGCAGCAAACTCGGTAGCGGGGGGGCCGAAACAGATACGCAGTATTTT. Full variable domain (missing parts from reference TRBV7-3 and TRBJ2-3): GAGVSQTPSNKVTEKGKYVELRCDPISGHTALYWYRQSLGQGPEFLIYFQGTGAADDSGLPNDRFFAVRPEGSVSTLKIQRTERGDSAVYLCASSKLGSGGAETDTQYFGPGTRLTVL.

Here the CDR3 reads CAIRGTGEHQPQHF. DNA for the CDR3: TGTGCCATCCGGGGGACAGGTGAACATCAGCCCCAGCATTTT. The chain employs TRBV28 and TRBJ1-5, with 8 bases identical to TRBD1. Germline CDR1 is MDHEN and CDR2 is SYDVKM. The CDR3 spans 14 residues. Trimming took 10 bases from V and 5 from J; bases not matched to a gene: 10.